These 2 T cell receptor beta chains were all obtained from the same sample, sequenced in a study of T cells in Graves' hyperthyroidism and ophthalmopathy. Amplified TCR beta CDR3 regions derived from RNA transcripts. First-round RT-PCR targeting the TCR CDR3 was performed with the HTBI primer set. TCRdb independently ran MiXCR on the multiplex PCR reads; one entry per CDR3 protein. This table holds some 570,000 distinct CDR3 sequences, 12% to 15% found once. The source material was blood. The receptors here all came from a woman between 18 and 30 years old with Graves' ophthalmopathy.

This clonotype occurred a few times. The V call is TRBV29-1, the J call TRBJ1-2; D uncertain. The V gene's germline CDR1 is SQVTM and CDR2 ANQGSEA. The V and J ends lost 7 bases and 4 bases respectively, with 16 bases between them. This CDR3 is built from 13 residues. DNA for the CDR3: TGCAGCGCCGACGTCCTGGACGGCTATGGCTACACCTTC. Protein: CSADVLDGYGYTF.

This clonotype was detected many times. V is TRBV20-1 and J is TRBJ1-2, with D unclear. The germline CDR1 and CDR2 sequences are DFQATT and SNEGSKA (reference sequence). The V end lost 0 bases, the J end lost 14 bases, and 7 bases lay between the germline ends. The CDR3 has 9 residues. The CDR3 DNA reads TGCAGTGCTAGAGAATTGGGGACCTTC. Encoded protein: CSARELGTF.